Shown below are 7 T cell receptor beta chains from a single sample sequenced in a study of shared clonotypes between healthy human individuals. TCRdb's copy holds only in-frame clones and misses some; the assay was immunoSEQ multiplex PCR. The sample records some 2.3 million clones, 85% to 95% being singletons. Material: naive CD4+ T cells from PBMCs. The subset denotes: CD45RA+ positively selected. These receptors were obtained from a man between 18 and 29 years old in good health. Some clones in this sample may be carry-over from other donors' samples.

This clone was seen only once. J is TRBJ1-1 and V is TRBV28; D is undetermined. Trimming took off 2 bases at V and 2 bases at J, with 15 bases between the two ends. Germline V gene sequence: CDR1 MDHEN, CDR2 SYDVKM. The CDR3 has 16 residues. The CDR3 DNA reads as TGTGCCAGCAGTTTAGCGACAAGGCTTATTAACACTGAAGCTTTCTTT. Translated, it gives CASSLATRLINTEAFF.

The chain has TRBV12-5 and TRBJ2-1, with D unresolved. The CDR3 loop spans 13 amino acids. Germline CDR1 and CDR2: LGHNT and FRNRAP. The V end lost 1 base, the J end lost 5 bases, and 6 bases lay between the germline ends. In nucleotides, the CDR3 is TGTGCTAGTGGTTTGGCCGCCGACAATGAGCAGTTCTTC. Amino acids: CASGLAADNEQFF.

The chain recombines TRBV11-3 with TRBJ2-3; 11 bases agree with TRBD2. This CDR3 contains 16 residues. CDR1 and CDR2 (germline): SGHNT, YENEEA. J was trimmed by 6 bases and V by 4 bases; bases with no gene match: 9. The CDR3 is CASSSGTSGRMDTQYF. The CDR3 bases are TGTGCCAGCAGCTCGGGGACTAGCGGACGGATGGATACGCAGTATTTT.

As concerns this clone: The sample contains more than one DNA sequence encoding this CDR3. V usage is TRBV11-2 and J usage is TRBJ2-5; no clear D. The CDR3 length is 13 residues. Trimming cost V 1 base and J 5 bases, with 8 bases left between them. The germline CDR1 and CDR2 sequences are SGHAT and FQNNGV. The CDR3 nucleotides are TGTGCCAGCAGCTTAGGTTCTAGGGAGACCCAGTACTTC. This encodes CASSLGSRETQYF.

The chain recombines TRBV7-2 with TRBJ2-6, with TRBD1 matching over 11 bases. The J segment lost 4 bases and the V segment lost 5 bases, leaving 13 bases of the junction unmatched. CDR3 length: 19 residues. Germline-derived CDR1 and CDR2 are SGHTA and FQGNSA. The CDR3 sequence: CASSPGQGATRRGANVLTF. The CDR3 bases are TGTGCCAGCAGCCCCGGACAGGGGGCAACGCGCCGCGGGGCCAACGTCCTGACTTTC. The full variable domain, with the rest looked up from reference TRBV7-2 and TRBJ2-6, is GAGVSQSPSNKVTEKGKDVELRCDPISGHTALYWYRQSLGQGLEFLIYFQGNSAPDKSGLPSDRFSAERTGGSVSTLTIQRTQQEDSAVYLCASSPGQGATRRGANVLTFGAGSRLTVL.

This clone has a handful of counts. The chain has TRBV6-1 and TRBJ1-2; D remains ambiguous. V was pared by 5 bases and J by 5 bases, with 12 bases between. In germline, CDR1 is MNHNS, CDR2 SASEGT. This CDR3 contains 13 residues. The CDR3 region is CASSPDTPYGYTF. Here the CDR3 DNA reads TGTGCCAGCAGTCCAGACACTCCGTATGGCTACACCTTC.

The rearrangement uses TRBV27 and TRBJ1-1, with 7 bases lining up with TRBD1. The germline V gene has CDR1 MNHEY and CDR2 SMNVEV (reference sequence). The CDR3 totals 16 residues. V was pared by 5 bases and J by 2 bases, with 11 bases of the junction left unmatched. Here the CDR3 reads CASSPIPDRINTEAFF. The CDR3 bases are TGTGCCAGCAGTCCCATTCCGGACAGGATTAACACTGAAGCTTTCTTT.